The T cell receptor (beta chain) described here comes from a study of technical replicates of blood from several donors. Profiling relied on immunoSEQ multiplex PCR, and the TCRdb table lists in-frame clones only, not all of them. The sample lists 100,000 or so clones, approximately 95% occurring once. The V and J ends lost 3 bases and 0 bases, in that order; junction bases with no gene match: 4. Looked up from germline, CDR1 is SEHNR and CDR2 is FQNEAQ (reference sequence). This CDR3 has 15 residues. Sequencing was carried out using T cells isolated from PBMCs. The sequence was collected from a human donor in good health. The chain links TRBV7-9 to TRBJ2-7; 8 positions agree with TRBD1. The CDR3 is CASSFDRGLSYEQYF. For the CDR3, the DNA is TGTGCCAGCAGCTTCGACAGGGGTCTCTCCTACGAGCAGTACTTC.